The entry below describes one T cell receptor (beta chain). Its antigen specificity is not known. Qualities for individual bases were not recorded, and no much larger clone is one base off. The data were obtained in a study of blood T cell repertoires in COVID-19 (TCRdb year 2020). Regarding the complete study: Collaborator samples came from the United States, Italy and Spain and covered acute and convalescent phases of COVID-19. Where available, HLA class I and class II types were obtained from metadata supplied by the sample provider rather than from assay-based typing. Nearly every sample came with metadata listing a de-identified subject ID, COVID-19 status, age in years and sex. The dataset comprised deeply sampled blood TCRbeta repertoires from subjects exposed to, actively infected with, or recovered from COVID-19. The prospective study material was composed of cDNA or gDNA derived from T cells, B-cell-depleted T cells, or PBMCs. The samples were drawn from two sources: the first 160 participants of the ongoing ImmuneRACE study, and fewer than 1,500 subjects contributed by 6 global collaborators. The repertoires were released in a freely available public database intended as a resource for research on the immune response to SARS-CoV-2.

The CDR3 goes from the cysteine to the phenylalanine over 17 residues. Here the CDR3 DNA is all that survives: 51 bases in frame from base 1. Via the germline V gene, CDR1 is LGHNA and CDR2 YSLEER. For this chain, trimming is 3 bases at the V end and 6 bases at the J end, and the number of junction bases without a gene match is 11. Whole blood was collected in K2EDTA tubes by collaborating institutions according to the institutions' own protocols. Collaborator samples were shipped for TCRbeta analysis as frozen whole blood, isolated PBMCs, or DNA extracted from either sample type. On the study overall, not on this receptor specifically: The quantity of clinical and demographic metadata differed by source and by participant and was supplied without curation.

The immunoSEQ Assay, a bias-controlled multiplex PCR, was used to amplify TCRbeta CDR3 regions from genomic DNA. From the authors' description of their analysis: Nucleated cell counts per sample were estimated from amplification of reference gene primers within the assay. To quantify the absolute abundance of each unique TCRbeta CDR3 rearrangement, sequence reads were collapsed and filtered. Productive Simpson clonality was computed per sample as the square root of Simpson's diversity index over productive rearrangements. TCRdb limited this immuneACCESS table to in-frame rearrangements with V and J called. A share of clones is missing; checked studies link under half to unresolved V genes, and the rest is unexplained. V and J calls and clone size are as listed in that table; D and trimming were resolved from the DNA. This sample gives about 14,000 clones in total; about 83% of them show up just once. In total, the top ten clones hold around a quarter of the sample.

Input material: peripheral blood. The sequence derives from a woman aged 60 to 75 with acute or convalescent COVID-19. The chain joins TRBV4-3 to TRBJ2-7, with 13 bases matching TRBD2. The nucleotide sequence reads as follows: TGCGCCAGCAGCCAGGGGCGAGGACTAGCGGGAGAGGGCGAGCAGTACTTC. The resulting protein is CASSQGRGLAGEGEQYF.